This T cell receptor beta chain stems from a study of spatial heterogeneity in lung cancer. Points from the study as a whole: Relative to follow-up, resection was when ubiquitous expanded tumor TCRs appeared more in blood.

In TCRdb, the 5' RACE reads were re-called with MiXCR into one record per CDR3 protein. The sample contains about 14,000 distinct CDR3 sequences, around a tenth of which appear only once. Time point described: sample taken at primary tumor resection. Sequencing covered unsorted whole RNA taken from tumor, nontumor lung or frozen PBMC. Donation came from some 73 patients with untreated early-stage non-small cell lung cancer. CDR3 length: 15 residues. Germline lookup yields CDR1 KGHDR and CDR2 SFDVKD. V shed 4 bases and J 4 bases; nucleotides not matched to a gene: 6. This clonotype has ten or more counts. What it binds is not known.

The receptor was isolated from a male donor with early-stage non-small cell lung cancer. The J gene is TRBJ2-3, the V gene TRBV24-1, with 8 bases that match TRBD1. Sequenced here: PBMCs, sampled at surgery. Written as DNA, the CDR3 is TGTGCCACCAGTGAAGGGTGGACAGGGCCAGATACGCAGTATTTT. Its translation: CATSEGWTGPDTQYF.